This T cell receptor (beta chain) was identified during a study of blood T cell repertoires in COVID-19. On the study more broadly: T cells, B-cell-depleted T cells, or PBMCs supplied cDNA or gDNA.

This clone appeared a few times. This CDR3 has 16 residues. From germline, CDR1 is SGHTA and CDR2 FQGNSA. V trimming: 4 bases; J trimming: 7 bases; junction bases outside the gene matches: 12. Assay used: immunoSEQ multiplex PCR; TCRdb lists only in-frame clones, some missing. The sample includes roughly 350,000 clones, 88% seen only once; the top ten take 6% to 8.5%. V and J are TRBV7-2 and TRBJ1-2; the match to TRBD1 covers 10 bases. This TCR came from a woman between 65 and 79 years old with COVID-19, enrolled during active disease. Specimen: peripheral blood. The CDR3 sequence is CASSYTSTGGIGGYTF. CDR3 nucleotides: TGTGCCAGCAGCTATACGTCGACAGGGGGCATAGGTGGCTACACCTTC.